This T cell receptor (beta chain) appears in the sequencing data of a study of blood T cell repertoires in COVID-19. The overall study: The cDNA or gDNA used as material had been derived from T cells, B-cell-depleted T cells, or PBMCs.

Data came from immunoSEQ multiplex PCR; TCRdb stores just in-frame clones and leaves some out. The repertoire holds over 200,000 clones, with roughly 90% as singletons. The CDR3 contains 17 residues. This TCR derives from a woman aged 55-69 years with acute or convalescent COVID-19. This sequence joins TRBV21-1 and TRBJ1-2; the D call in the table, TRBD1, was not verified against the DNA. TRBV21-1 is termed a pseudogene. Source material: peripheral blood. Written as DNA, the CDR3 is TGTGCCAGCACCCCGACAGGGGGCCCCATCCTTAACTATGGCTACACCTTC. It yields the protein CASTPTGGPILNYGYTF.